This T cell receptor beta chain was sequenced during a study of T-cell memory formation after mild COVID-19. Study results and limitations: Whereas later expanders leaned CD4+, clones contracting day 15 to 85 showed a balanced CD4/CD8 makeup.

In TCRdb, the 5' RACE reads were re-called with MiXCR into one record per CDR3 protein. The sample lists roughly 500,000 distinct CDR3 sequences, about 20% occurring once. Germline values: CDR1 MNHNS, CDR2 SASEGT. V trimming: 0 bases; J trimming: 4 bases; junction bases outside the gene matches: 5. This CDR3 has 15 amino acids. As regards this clonotype: Its antigen is unknown.

The material sequenced was PBMCs or a T cell subset sorted from them (not recorded which). V is TRBV6-1 and J is TRBJ1-2; 7 nucleotides line up with TRBD1. The clonotype comes from an adult woman who had mild COVID-19 (a few samples of this study predate the infection). Cell type and time point are not known. The CDR3 sequence is CASSEALGQLYGYTF. DNA of the CDR3: TGTGCCAGCAGTGAAGCCCTGGGACAGCTCTATGGCTACACCTTC.